A single sample gave rise to the 10 T cell receptor beta chains below, sequenced in a study of T cell responses to AZD1222 COVID-19 vaccine. Clones were sequenced by immunoSEQ multiplex PCR, and TCRdb holds only the in-frame ones, with some missing. The sample shows 120,000 or so clones, roughly 90% of them seen only once. Source: peripheral blood, taken on day 0 of MenACWY control vaccination. The source is an adult in good health.

The V gene is TRBV29-1, the J gene TRBJ2-3; possibly TRBD1 for D (5 bases). V lost 7 bases and J lost 0, with 14 bases in between. CDR1 SQVTM and CDR2 ANQGSEA come from the germline V gene. The CDR3 has 14 residues. The CDR3 coding sequence is TGCAGCGATACATACAGGTATAGCACAGATACGCAGTATTTT. Its translation: CSDTYRYSTDTQYF.

J is TRBJ2-5 and V is TRBV9, with D uncertain. There are 13 residues in the CDR3. Germline loops: CDR1 SGDLS, CDR2 YYNGEE. V shed 6 bases and J shed 2 bases, with 11 bases lying between them. Written as DNA, the CDR3 is TGTGCCAGCAACCCGCGAGGTCAAGAGACCCAGTACTTC. Translation: CASNPRGQETQYF.

This chain uses TRBV6-4 with TRBJ1-3, with TRBD1 identical over 12 bases. CDR3 length equals 23 residues. V was clipped by 0 bases and J by 0 bases; unmatched bases: 18. The germline CDR1 and CDR2 sequences are MRHNA and SNTAGT. CDR3 protein: CASSDSNFSWDRGQEISGNTIYF. CDR3 nucleotide sequence: TGTGCCAGCAGTGACTCGAATTTCAGTTGGGACAGGGGGCAAGAGATCTCTGGAAACACCATATATTTT.

This clone was observed once. The rearrangement joins TRBV29-1 to TRBJ2-3, with 9 bases fitting TRBD2. This CDR3 region has 17 residues. With 3 bases clipped from V and 3 bases from J, the junction kept 13 bases outside the gene matches. Per germline, CDR1 SQVTM and CDR2 ANQGSEA. CDR3 loop: CSVDIYGGRVDTDTQYF. The DNA of the CDR3 is TGCAGCGTTGACATATATGGCGGGAGGGTCGATACAGATACGCAGTATTTT.

The V gene is TRBV7-2, the J gene TRBJ2-4, with 11 nucleotides matching TRBD2. The CDR3 runs to 15 residues. CDR1 is SGHTA, CDR2 FQGNSA, per germline. Trimming removed 2 bases from V and 7 bases from J; junction bases left unmatched: 4. The CDR3 spells CASSLLAGGSNIQYF. For the CDR3, the DNA is TGTGCCAGCAGCTTACTAGCGGGAGGAAGTAACATTCAGTACTTC.

V and J are TRBV10-1 and TRBJ2-1; possible D gene TRBD2, 6 bases. V lost 6 bases and J 15 bases, leaving 21 bases between the germline ends. The CDR3 consists of 13 residues. Germline CDR1 reads WNHNN; CDR2 reads SYGVQD (reference sequence). CDR3 sequence reads: CASSTGTPARLFF. Written as DNA, the CDR3 is TGCGCCAGCAGCACCGGGACTCCTGCTAGACTGTTCTTC.

The V gene is TRBV20-1, the J gene TRBJ1-2; the D is unclear. Germline-derived CDR1 and CDR2 are DFQATT and SNEGSKA (reference sequence). The CDR3 covers 11 residues. V lost 0 bases and J 8 bases, leaving 7 bases between the germline ends. DNA of the CDR3: TGCAGTGCTAGAGATCGTGAGGGCTACACCTTC. Translated, it gives CSARDREGYTF.

The chain carries TRBV18 and TRBJ2-5, with D hard to call. Trimming pared 3 bases from V and 0 bases from J, leaving 8 bases between. Germline lookup yields CDR1 KGHSH and CDR2 LQKENI. The CDR3 totals 14 residues. The CDR3 sequence: CASSPEAHQETQYF. The CDR3 DNA reads TGTGCCAGCTCACCCGAGGCCCACCAAGAGACCCAGTACTTC.

The chain combines TRBV5-8 with TRBJ2-3; D gene unclear. This CDR3 region has 15 residues. The germline V and J ends were trimmed by 0 bases and 3 bases, with 11 bases remaining between them. Germline V gene sequence: CDR1 SGHTS, CDR2 YDEGEE. This chain's CDR3 is CASSLGLRVTDTQYF. CDR3 in DNA: TGTGCCAGCAGCTTGGGACTGCGAGTAACAGATACGCAGTATTTT. The full variable domain, completed using reference TRBV5-8 and TRBJ2-3, is EAGVTQSPTHLIKTRGQQATLRCSPISGHTSVYWYQQALGLGLQFLLWYDEGEERNRGNFPPRFSGRQFPNYSSELNVNALELEDSALYLCASSLGLRVTDTQYFGPGTRLTVL.

The chain joins TRBV6-5 to TRBJ1-2; 7 bases agree with TRBD1. The CDR3 is made up of 15 amino acids. CDR1 and CDR2 (germline): MNHEY, SVGAGI. V dropped 3 bases and J dropped 5; count of bases not matched to a gene: 9. The CDR3 DNA reads as TGTGCCAGCAGTTATAGTCCTCAGGGGGTGTATGGCTACACCTTC. Amino acids: CASSYSPQGVYGYTF.